A single sample is the source of the 6 T cell receptor beta chains below, sequenced in a study of blood T cell repertoires in COVID-19. Some clones are missing from TCRdb's copy, which holds only in-frame ones; the method was immunoSEQ multiplex PCR. Of 210,000 or so clones in the sample, approximately 83% are singletons; the top ten hold roughly 1.3%. Material for sequencing was peripheral blood. All receptors come from a woman aged 30 to 39 with COVID-19, enrolled during active disease.

V and J are TRBV4-3 and TRBJ2-7, with D perhaps TRBD1 (5 bases). Germline V gene data show CDR1 as LGHNA and CDR2 as YSLEER. The CDR3 runs to 14 residues. The V end was cut by 1 base, the J end by 4 bases, with 11 bases between. This CDR3 is CASSQVPTAYEQYF. In DNA form, the CDR3 reads TGCGCCAGCAGCCAAGTCCCGACAGCATACGAGCAGTACTTC.

The chain couples TRBV2 to TRBJ2-1, with D perhaps TRBD2 (6 bases). V lost 10 bases and J 0 bases, leaving 13 bases between the germline ends. Germline CDR1 reads SNHLY; CDR2 reads FYNNEI. The CDR3 contains 14 residues. CDR3 in DNA: TGTGCCACCAATCTCGGGGGCTCCTACAATGAGCAGTTCTTC. This sequence encodes CATNLGGSYNEQFF.

The rearrangement uses TRBV7-9 and TRBJ1-3, with 7 positions matching TRBD1. This CDR3 contains 14 residues. The V segment lost 5 bases and the J segment 2 bases; nucleotides outside the gene matches: 3. In germline, CDR1 is SEHNR, CDR2 FQNEAQ (reference sequence). Written as DNA, the CDR3 is TGTGCCAGCAGCGATGGACAGGCTGGAAACACCATATATTTT. Encoded protein: CASSDGQAGNTIYF.

Only a few counts were recorded for this clone. This chain connects TRBV18 to TRBJ1-6; TRBD1 matches at 8 bases. Germline V gene data show CDR1 as KGHSH and CDR2 as LQKENI. Germline trimming cut 3 bases from V and 7 bases from J; bases unmatched to any gene: 8. This CDR3 has 16 residues. CDR3 nucleotide sequence: TGTGCCAGCTCACCCACAGGACAGGGAGGGAATTCACCCCTCCACTTT. Protein product: CASSPTGQGGNSPLHF.

The chain combines TRBV19 with TRBJ2-3, with TRBD2 matching over 9 bases. The germline CDR1 and CDR2 sequences are LNHDA and SQIVND (reference sequence). The CDR3 is 15 amino acids. J lost 3 bases, V lost 5 bases, and 6 bases had no gene match. The CDR3 nucleotides are TGTGCCAGTAGTCCCCGCCTAGCGGGAACAGATACGCAGTATTTT. Its protein product is CASSPRLAGTDTQYF.

The CDR3 sequence: CASSSDRPTEAFF. The DNA for the CDR3 is TGTGCCAGCAGTTCAGACAGACCCACTGAAGCTTTCTTT. The chain recombines TRBV6-2 or TRBV6-3 with TRBJ1-1, with D possibly matching TRBD1 (5 bases). This CDR3 is 13 amino acids long. CDR1 MNHEY and CDR2 SVGEGT come from the germline V gene. The V end lost 4 bases, the J end lost 4 bases, and 10 bases lay between the germline ends.